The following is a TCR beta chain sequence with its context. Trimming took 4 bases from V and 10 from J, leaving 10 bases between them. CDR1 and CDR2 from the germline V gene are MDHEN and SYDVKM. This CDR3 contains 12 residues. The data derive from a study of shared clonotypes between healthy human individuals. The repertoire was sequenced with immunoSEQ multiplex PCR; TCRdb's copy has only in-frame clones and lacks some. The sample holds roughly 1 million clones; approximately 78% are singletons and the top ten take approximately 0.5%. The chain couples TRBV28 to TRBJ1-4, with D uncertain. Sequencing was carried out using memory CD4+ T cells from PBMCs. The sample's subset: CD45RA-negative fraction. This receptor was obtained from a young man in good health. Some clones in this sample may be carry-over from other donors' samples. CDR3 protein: CASSSPPSKLFF. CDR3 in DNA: TGTGCCAGCAGTTCCCCCCCTTCAAAACTGTTTTTT.